The 29 T cell receptor beta chains below all came from one sample that was sequenced in a study of shared clonotypes between healthy human individuals. Produced via immunoSEQ multiplex PCR; TCRdb's table is partial and in-frame only. The sample shows 2 million to 2.5 million clones, around 90% of them seen only once. The sequenced sample consisted of naive CD4+ T cells from PBMCs. Subset defined: CD45RA+ positively selected. The source of these receptors is a man younger than 35 in good health. Some clones in this sample may be carry-over from other donors' samples.

The rearrangement links TRBV1 to TRBJ1-5; the D call in the table, TRBD1, was not verified against the DNA. TRBV1 is deemed a pseudogene. This CDR3 is 14 amino acids long. CDR3 sequence: CTSSQGQGHQPQHF. The CDR3 nucleotides are TGCACCAGCAGCCAGGGTCAGGGGCATCAGCCCCAGCATTTT.

V and J are TRBV6-5 and TRBJ1-1, with D tentatively TRBD1 (5 bases). The ends were cut back, 0 bases at V and 8 bases at J, with 13 bases in the middle. Germline V gene lookup returns CDR1 MNHEY and CDR2 SVGAGI. The CDR3 loop spans 14 amino acids. The DNA for the CDR3 is TGTGCCAGCAGTTACTCCAGGGTGGTAGGCGAAGCTTTCTTT. Protein sequence: CASSYSRVVGEAFF.

The V gene is TRBV7-9, the J gene TRBJ1-1; the D gene is possibly TRBD1 (6 bases). The CDR3 length is 16 residues. Trimming took off 2 bases at V and 3 bases at J, with 16 bases between the two ends. The V gene's germline CDR1 is SEHNR and CDR2 FQNEAQ (reference sequence). CDR3: CASSLRRGARDTEAFF. The DNA for the CDR3 is TGTGCCAGCAGCTTACGGCGGGGGGCAAGGGACACTGAAGCTTTCTTT. The variable domain in full, completed from reference TRBV7-9 and TRBJ1-1, reads DTGVSQNPRHKITKRGQNVTFRCDPISEHNRLYWYRQTLGQGPEFLTYFQNEAQLEKSRLLSDRFSAERPKGSFSTLEIQRTEQGDSAMYLCASSLRRGARDTEAFFGQGTRLTVV.

The rearrangement uses TRBV7-3 and TRBJ2-7, with D possibly matching TRBD2 (6 bases). Trimming took 5 bases from V and 2 from J, leaving 13 bases between them. The V gene's germline CDR1 is SGHTA and CDR2 FQGTGA. This CDR3 contains 14 residues. This chain's CDR3 is CASSTDSGTYEQYF. In DNA, the CDR3 is TGTGCCAGCAGCACCGATAGCGGAACCTACGAGCAGTACTTC.

The J gene is TRBJ2-3, the V gene TRBV6-5; TRBD1 matches 8 bases. There are 14 residues in the CDR3. Germline assignment: CDR1 MNHEY and CDR2 SVGAGI. V lost 5 bases and J lost 1; bases outside the gene matches: 2. CDR3 in amino acids: CASSQDRGTDTQYF. The CDR3 DNA is TGTGCCAGCAGTCAGGACAGGGGCACAGATACGCAGTATTTT.

The chain combines TRBV19 with TRBJ1-4; no firm D call. The ends were cut back, 8 bases at V and 0 bases at J, with 10 bases in the middle. CDR1 is LNHDA, CDR2 SQIVND, per germline (reference sequence). CDR3 length: 14 residues. CDR3 amino acids: CASSLRSTNEKLFF. The CDR3 DNA is TGTGCCAGTTCCCTCCGGTCAACTAATGAAAAACTGTTTTTT.

This chain links TRBV11-2 with TRBJ1-2, with a possible D match to TRBD1 (6 bases). V lost 4 bases to trimming and J lost 4 bases, with 13 bases between them. Germline lookup yields CDR1 SGHAT and CDR2 FQNNGV. CDR3 length equals 14 residues. The CDR3 region has the DNA TGTGCCAGCAGCTCAAGGGGGGCTCTCTATGGCTACACCTTC. Translated: CASSSRGALYGYTF.

The chain links TRBV7-9 to TRBJ2-3, with 8 bases fitting TRBD2. CDR1 is SEHNR and CDR2 is FQNEAQ in the germline V gene (reference sequence). The J segment lost 5 bases and the V segment lost 8 bases, leaving 21 bases of the junction unmatched. The CDR3 is made up of 18 amino acids. This chain's CDR3 is CASGWFRGGRREVDTQYF. For the CDR3, the DNA is TGTGCCAGCGGATGGTTTCGGGGAGGAAGGCGGGAGGTAGATACGCAGTATTTT.

This rearrangement joins TRBV11-2 to TRBJ1-4, with D perhaps TRBD1 (5 bases). CDR3 length: 18 amino acids. The V gene lost 1 base and the J gene lost 5 bases, with 20 bases spanning the gap. Germline V gene sequence: CDR1 SGHAT, CDR2 FQNNGV. The CDR3, as DNA: TGTGCCAGCAGCTTAGCTTTCCCGAGGGACGGATCAAATGAAAAACTGTTTTTT. Amino acids: CASSLAFPRDGSNEKLFF.

V is TRBV2 and J is TRBJ2-4; 9 positions match TRBD1. V dropped 1 base and J dropped 9; count of bases not matched to a gene: 10. Germline V gene lookup returns CDR1 SNHLY and CDR2 FYNNEI. This CDR3 has 16 amino acids. CDR3 sequence (DNA): TGTGCCAGCAGTGAAGGGGCTCGGGACAGGGTTCCCATTCAGTACTTC. It translates to CASSEGARDRVPIQYF. The full variable domain, its missing parts supplied by reference TRBV2 and TRBJ2-4, is EPEVTQTPSHQVTQMGQEVILRCVPISNHLYFYWYRQILGQKVEFLVSFYNNEISEKSEIFDDQFSVERPDGSNFTLKIRSTKLEDSAMYFCASSEGARDRVPIQYFGAGTRLSVL.

V and J are TRBV19 and TRBJ2-6; the D gene is possibly TRBD1 (6 bases). The V gene lost 3 bases and the J gene lost 0 bases, with 12 bases spanning the gap. The CDR3 is 17 residues long. CDR1 and CDR2 from the germline V gene are LNHDA and SQIVND (reference sequence). CDR3 sequence reads: CASSIWGRPSGANVLTF. CDR3 bases: TGTGCCAGTAGTATTTGGGGGCGTCCCTCTGGGGCCAACGTCCTGACTTTC.

The chain uses TRBV6-1 and TRBJ2-7; 8 bases map to TRBD2. Germline V gene sequence: CDR1 MNHNS, CDR2 SASEGT. CDR3 length: 15 amino acids. V shed 2 bases, J shed 6 bases, and the junction held 9 bases outside the gene matches. The CDR3: CASSEFRTSLGEQYF. The CDR3 coding sequence is TGTGCCAGCAGTGAATTCAGGACTAGCCTAGGCGAGCAGTACTTC.

This chain uses TRBV27 with TRBJ2-6; weak D call: TRBD2 (6 bases). This CDR3 contains 17 residues. From germline, CDR1 is MNHEY and CDR2 SMNVEV (reference sequence). Between the trimmed V and J ends, which lost 5 bases and 0 bases, there was a span of 14 bases. CDR3: CASSIKGLPSGANVLTF. The CDR3 DNA reads as TGTGCCAGCAGTATTAAGGGACTGCCCTCTGGGGCCAACGTCCTGACTTTC.

A note on this clone: An end of the junction differs from the germline gene, which may be a read error. The V and J genes are TRBV9 and TRBJ2-1; TRBD2 might be the D (5 bases). CDR1 is SGDLS, CDR2 YYNGEE, per germline. This CDR3 comprises 15 residues. CDR3 residues: CASSVLVGAPNQQFF. CDR3 nucleotide sequence: TGTGCCAGCAGCGTACTGGTGGGAGCCCCCAATCAGCAGTTCTTC.

J is TRBJ1-5 and V is TRBV7-9, with a weak D call TRBD1 (5 bases). CDR1 and CDR2 from the germline V gene are SEHNR and FQNEAQ (reference sequence). V was pared by 5 bases and J by 7 bases, with 12 bases between. CDR3 length equals 13 residues. The CDR3 is CASSPRWGQPQHF. DNA for the CDR3: TGTGCCAGCAGCCCTCGCTGGGGGCAGCCCCAGCATTTT. Filled out from reference TRBV7-9 and TRBJ1-5, the complete variable domain reads DTGVSQNPRHKITKRGQNVTFRCDPISEHNRLYWYRQTLGQGPEFLTYFQNEAQLEKSRLLSDRFSAERPKGSFSTLEIQRTEQGDSAMYLCASSPRWGQPQHFGDGTRLSIL.

This clone was detected only once. The rearrangement links TRBV23-1 to TRBJ2-7; D perhaps matches TRBD2 (7 bases). TRBV23-1 is sorted into the ORF group, with uncertain function. This CDR3 has 15 residues. Trimming removed 1 base from V and 2 bases from J, with 12 bases in between. The CDR3 region is CASSQFRGGTYEQYF. For the CDR3, the DNA is TGCGCCAGCAGTCAATTTAGGGGGGGGACCTACGAGCAGTACTTC.

The sample holds one count of this clone. The chain couples TRBV9 to TRBJ2-1; D call uncertain. The germline gives CDR1 SGDLS, CDR2 YYNGEE. V lost 6 bases to trimming and J lost 8 bases, with 15 bases between them. The CDR3 is made up of 13 amino acids. CDR3 sequence reads: CASTRSPGYEQFF. In DNA, the CDR3 is TGTGCCAGCACCAGGAGTCCCGGGTATGAGCAGTTCTTC.

This chain uses TRBV6-6 with TRBJ1-1; tentatively, D is TRBD1 (5 bases). Germline values: CDR1 MNHNY, CDR2 SVGAGI (reference sequence). The CDR3 is 15 amino acids. The V end was cut by 5 bases, the J end by 1 base, with 14 bases between. CDR3 residues: CASSPLGHTNTEAFF. The CDR3 DNA reads as TGTGCCAGCAGTCCTTTAGGACACACGAACACTGAAGCTTTCTTT.

The chain uses TRBV5-4 and TRBJ2-5; TRBD2 agrees at 11 bases. CDR1 is SGHNT, CDR2 YYREEE, per germline (reference sequence). Trimming cost V 4 bases and J 4 bases; bases outside gene matches: 6. The CDR3 loop spans 15 amino acids. CDR3 residues: CASSPPGLAGETQYF. The CDR3 nucleotides are TGTGCCAGCAGCCCCCCAGGACTAGCGGGAGAGACCCAGTACTTC.

The chain links TRBV15 to TRBJ2-4, with 8 bases matching TRBD1. Germline V gives CDR1 LNHNV, CDR2 YYDKDF (reference sequence). J was trimmed by 1 base and V by 8 bases; bases with no gene match: 10. This CDR3 comprises 16 residues. The CDR3 protein is CATGRAGGYAKNIQYF. The CDR3, as DNA: TGTGCCACCGGCCGCGCAGGGGGCTACGCCAAAAACATTCAGTACTTC.

J is TRBJ2-7 and V is TRBV7-2, with 13 bases matching TRBD2. From germline, CDR1 is SGHTA and CDR2 FQGNSA. This CDR3 comprises 17 residues. V shed 5 bases and J 0 bases; nucleotides not matched to a gene: 7. The CDR3 loop is CASSPSRTSGSSYEQYF. The DNA for the CDR3 is TGTGCCAGCAGCCCATCCCGGACTAGCGGGAGCTCCTACGAGCAGTACTTC. The entire variable domain, with the rest obtained from reference TRBV7-2 and TRBJ2-7, is as follows: GAGVSQSPSNKVTEKGKDVELRCDPISGHTALYWYRQSLGQGLEFLIYFQGNSAPDKSGLPSDRFSAERTGGSVSTLTIQRTQQEDSAVYLCASSPSRTSGSSYEQYFGPGTRLTVT.

The chain uses TRBV10-2 and TRBJ2-1; no clear D. V dropped 6 bases and J dropped 1 base, with 13 bases sitting between them. Germline lookup yields CDR1 WSHSY and CDR2 SAAADI. The CDR3 sequence is 15 residues long. The CDR3 sequence: CASRETGRSYNEQFF. CDR3 in DNA: TGCGCCAGCAGGGAGACTGGCCGTTCCTACAATGAGCAGTTCTTC.

The chain carries TRBV19 and TRBJ1-5, with TRBD1 identical over 7 bases. V was pared by 8 bases and J by 5 bases, with 9 bases of the junction left unmatched. CDR3 size: 14 residues. Per the germline V gene, CDR1 is LNHDA and CDR2 is SQIVND (reference sequence). CDR3 sequence (DNA): TGTGCCAGTCGTCCGACAGGGAGGTATCAGCCCCAGCATTTT. It translates to CASRPTGRYQPQHF.

The chain carries TRBV4-2 and TRBJ2-2; no clear D gene. The CDR3 has 16 residues. In germline, CDR1 is LGHNA, CDR2 YNFKEQ. The V gene lost 0 bases and the J gene lost 1 base, with 9 bases spanning the gap. Here the CDR3 DNA reads TGTGCCAGCAGCCAAGATCGGCGGCAGAACACCGGGGAGCTGTTTTTT. This encodes CASSQDRRQNTGELFF.

A remark on this clone: The limits of the CDR3 on the DNA are not certain, so only TCRdb's listed CDR3 is given. This chain links TRBV28 with TRBJ1-5; TRBD1, the D gene given by the table, was not confirmed from the DNA. Germline V CDR1 and CDR2: MDHEN, SYDVKM. Termini included, the CDR3 measures 15 amino acids. This chain's CDR3 is CASSFLAGGNQPQHF.

The CDR3 here is CASSPERVQVGGEQFF. Written as DNA, the CDR3 is TGTGCCAGTAGTCCCGAGAGGGTCCAGGTGGGAGGTGAGCAGTTCTTC. The chain uses TRBV19 and TRBJ2-1; D is perhaps TRBD2 (6 bases). The CDR3 spans 16 residues. Germline V lookup: CDR1 LNHDA, CDR2 SQIVND (reference sequence). Trimming left V 5 bases short and J 9 bases short, with 23 bases between.

J is TRBJ2-7 and V is TRBV6-5; D not resolved. Trimming took 7 bases from V and 2 from J, leaving 12 bases between them. This CDR3 is built from 13 residues. From germline, CDR1 is MNHEY and CDR2 SVGAGI. The CDR3 loop is CASISDKTYEQYF. For the CDR3, the DNA is TGTGCCAGCATCAGCGACAAAACCTACGAGCAGTACTTC.

Remarks on this clone: In the same sample, other DNA sequences code for this CDR3. CDR3 nucleotides: TGTGCCAGCAGTGAATACGAGAAGGAGACCCAGTACTTC. It is translated as CASSEYEKETQYF. This rearrangement joins TRBV2 to TRBJ2-5; D gene ambiguous. Deletions cut 2 bases from V and 5 bases from J, with 9 bases between. The CDR3 loop spans 13 amino acids. Germline CDR1 is SNHLY and CDR2 is FYNNEI.

The rearrangement links TRBV19 to TRBJ1-2; the D is unclear. Germline loops: CDR1 LNHDA, CDR2 SQIVND (reference sequence). V dropped 2 bases and J dropped 0 bases, with 10 bases sitting between them. The CDR3 has 15 amino acids. The CDR3 loop is CASSIWSTTNYGYTF. The CDR3 DNA follows: TGTGCCAGTAGTATATGGTCTACAACTAACTATGGCTACACCTTC.